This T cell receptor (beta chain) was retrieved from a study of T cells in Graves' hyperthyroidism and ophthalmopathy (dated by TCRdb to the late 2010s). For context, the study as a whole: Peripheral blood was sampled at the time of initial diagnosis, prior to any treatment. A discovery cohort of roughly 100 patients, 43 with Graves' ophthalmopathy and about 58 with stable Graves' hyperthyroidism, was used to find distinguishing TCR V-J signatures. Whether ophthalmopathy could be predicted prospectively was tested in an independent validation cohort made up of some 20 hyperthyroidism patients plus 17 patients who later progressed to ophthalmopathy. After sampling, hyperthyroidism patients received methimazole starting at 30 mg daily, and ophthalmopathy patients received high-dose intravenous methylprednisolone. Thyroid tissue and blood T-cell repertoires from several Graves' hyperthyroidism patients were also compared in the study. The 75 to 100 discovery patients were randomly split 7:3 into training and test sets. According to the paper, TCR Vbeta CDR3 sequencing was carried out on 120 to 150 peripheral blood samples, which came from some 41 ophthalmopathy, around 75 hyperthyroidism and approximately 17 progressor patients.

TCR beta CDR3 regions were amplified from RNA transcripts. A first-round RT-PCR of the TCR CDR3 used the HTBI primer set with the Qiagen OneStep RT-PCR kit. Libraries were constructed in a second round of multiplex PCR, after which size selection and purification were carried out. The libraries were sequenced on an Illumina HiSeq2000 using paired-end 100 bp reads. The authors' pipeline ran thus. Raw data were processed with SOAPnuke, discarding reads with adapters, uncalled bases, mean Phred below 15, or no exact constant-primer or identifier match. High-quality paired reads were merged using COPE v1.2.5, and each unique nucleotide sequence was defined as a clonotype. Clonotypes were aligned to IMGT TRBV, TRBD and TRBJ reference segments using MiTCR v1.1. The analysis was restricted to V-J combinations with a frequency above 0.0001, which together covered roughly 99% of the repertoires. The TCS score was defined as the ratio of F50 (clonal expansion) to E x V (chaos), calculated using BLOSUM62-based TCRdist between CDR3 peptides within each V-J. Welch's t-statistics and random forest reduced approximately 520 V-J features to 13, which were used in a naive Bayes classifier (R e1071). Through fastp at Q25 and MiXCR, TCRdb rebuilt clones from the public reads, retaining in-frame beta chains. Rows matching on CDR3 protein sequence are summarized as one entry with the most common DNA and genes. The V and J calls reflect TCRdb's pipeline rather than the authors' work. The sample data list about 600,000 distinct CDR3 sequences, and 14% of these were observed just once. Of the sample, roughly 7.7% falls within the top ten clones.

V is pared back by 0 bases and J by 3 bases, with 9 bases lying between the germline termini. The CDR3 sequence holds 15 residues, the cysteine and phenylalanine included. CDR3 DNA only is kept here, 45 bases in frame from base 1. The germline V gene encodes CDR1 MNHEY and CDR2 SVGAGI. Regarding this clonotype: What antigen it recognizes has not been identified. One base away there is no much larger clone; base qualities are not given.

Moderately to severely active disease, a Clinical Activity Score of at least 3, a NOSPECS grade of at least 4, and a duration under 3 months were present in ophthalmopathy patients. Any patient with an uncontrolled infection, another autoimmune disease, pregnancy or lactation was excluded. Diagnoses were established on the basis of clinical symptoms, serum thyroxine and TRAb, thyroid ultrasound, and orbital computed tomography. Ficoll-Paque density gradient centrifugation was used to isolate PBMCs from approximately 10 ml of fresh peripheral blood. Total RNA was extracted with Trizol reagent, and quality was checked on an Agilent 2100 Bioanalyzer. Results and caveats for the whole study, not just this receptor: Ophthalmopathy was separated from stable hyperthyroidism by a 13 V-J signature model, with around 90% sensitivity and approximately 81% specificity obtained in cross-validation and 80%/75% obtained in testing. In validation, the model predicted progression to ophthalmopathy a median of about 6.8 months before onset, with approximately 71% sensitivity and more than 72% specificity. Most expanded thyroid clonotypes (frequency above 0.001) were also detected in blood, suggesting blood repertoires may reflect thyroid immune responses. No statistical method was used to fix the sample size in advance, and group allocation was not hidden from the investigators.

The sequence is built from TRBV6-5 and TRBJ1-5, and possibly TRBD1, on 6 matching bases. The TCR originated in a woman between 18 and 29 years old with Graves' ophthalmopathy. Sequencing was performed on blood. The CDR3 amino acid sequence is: CASSYSRGANQPQHF. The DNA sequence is TGTGCCAGCAGTTACTCGAGGGGGGCCAATCAGCCCCAGCATTTT.